This is a list of T cell receptor beta chains from one sample in a study of regulatory T cells in long-lasting Graves disease. TCRdb independently ran MiXCR on the multiplex PCR reads; one entry per CDR3 protein. The top ten hold about 40% of the sample, which has approximately 690,000 distinct CDR3 sequences, about 32% seen once. The sequencing used peripheral blood mononuclear cells (PBMCs), collected when the disease was refractory, from a patient treated with antithyroid drugs. Receptor source: a female donor with Graves disease. Both conserved end residues are part of each CDR3. A D gene is named only where the DNA matches it firmly. Clone size is stated in some rows and not others, as once, few, many or a class when expanded.

TRBJ2-5 many TRBV2 . TGTGCCAGCTTGCCTGGCAGGGAGACCCAGTACTTC CASLPGRETQYF
TRBJ1-5 few TRBV19 TRBD1 TGTGCCAGTAGAGGACAGGGGGACGGTCAGCCCCAGCATTTT CASRGQGDGQPQHF
TRBJ1-1 . TRBV3-1 . TGTGCCAGCAACGACCGGGGAAACACTGAAGCTTTCTTT CASNDRGNTEAFF
TRBJ1-6 . TRBV3-1 . TGTGCCAGCAGCCAAGATTCGCTGCTTGGTGGACCCCTCCACTTT CASSQDSLLGGPLHF
TRBJ2-7 . TRBV20-1 TRBD2 TGCAGTGCGAACCTAGCGGCCGCGCTCGGCGAGCAGTACTTC CSANLAAALGEQYF
TRBJ1-4 few TRBV20-1 . TGCAGTGCTTTGGTGGGGGGAAACGAAAAACTGTTTTTT CSALVGGNEKLFF
TRBJ2-1 . TRBV20-1 . TGCAGTGCCGACAGGACGGGGAGCTCCTACAATGAGCAGTTCTTC CSADRTGSSYNEQFF
TRBJ1-3 . TRBV27 . TGTGCCACCATCTCTGGAAACACCATATATTTT CATISGNTIYF
TRBJ2-1 . TRBV29-1 TRBD2 TGCAGCGTTGACACAGCGGGAGTAGGGAATGAGCAGTTCTTC CSVDTAGVGNEQFF
TRBJ2-5 . TRBV7-9 . TGTGCCAGCAGCTTACTGGTGGGGCCCCAAGAAACCCAGTACTTC CASSLLVGPQETQYF
TRBJ2-5 . TRBV20-1 TRBD2 TGCAGTGCCCCAACTCTAGCGGGAGGCCTGGGTGAGACCCAGTACTTC CSAPTLAGGLGETQYF
TRBJ1-1 once TRBV5-6 TRBD1 TGTGCCAGCAGCTTGGAAGGGGGCGAGAACACTGAAGCTTTCTTT CASSLEGGENTEAFF
TRBJ2-7 . TRBV20-1 TRBD2 TGCAGTGCTACTTCAATGGACGCGGCGGGAGGCGTCGAGCAGTACTTC CSATSMDAAGGVEQYF
TRBJ2-5 once TRBV20-1 TRBD2 TGCAGTGCTAGAGATCCAGCTAGCGGGAGGGGAGAGACCCAGTACTTC CSARDPASGRGETQYF